The clone carrying this TCR beta chain came up many times. The data derive from a study of regulatory T cells in long-lasting Graves disease. Assembly of TCR beta libraries relied on iRepertoire HTBI primers together with Arm-PCR of CDR3 regions. One entry per CDR3 protein results from TCRdb running MiXCR on the multiplex PCR reads. The sample gives over 650,000 distinct CDR3 sequences, around 30% of which show up once; under 55% is in the top ten. Time point here: persistent/refractory GD, antithyroid drugs over 5 years with positive TRAb. TCR sequences were obtained from RNA taken from PBMCs. The V gene's germline CDR1 is MDHEN and CDR2 SYDVKM. The CDR3 loop spans 15 amino acids. With 2 bases removed from V and 3 bases from J, the gap between germline ends came to 8 bases.

The input for sequencing was peripheral blood mononuclear cells (PBMCs), taken when the disease was refractory, from a patient treated with antithyroid drugs. The rearrangement uses TRBV28 and TRBJ1-6; maybe TRBD1 (5 bases). The sequence derives from a female donor with Graves disease. The CDR3: CASSLGGVYNSPLHF. The CDR3 nucleotides are TGTGCCAGCAGTTTAGGGGGGGTCTATAATTCACCCCTCCACTTT.